The 2 T cell receptor beta chains reported below all come from one sample, sequenced in a study of blood T cell repertoires in COVID-19. The assay was immunoSEQ multiplex PCR, and TCRdb's table has in-frame clones only and misses some. The sample lists 180,000 or so clones, about 77% seen once, with about 2.8% in the top ten. The sample was peripheral blood. These TCRs come from a woman aged 80 or over with active or convalescent COVID-19.

In its sample, this clone was seen once. The V gene is TRBV5-8, the J gene TRBJ2-7; a possible D gene is TRBD1 (6 bases). CDR1 is SGHTS and CDR2 is YDEGEE in the germline V gene. V was shortened by 6 bases and J by 0 bases, with 16 bases between the two germline ends. CDR3 length: 15 amino acids. The CDR3 loop is CASNPRGQFSYEQYF. The CDR3 region has the DNA TGTGCCAGCAACCCGCGAGGACAGTTCTCCTACGAGCAGTACTTC.

J is TRBJ2-7 and V is TRBV4-3; 7 nucleotides line up with TRBD2. The germline gives CDR1 LGHNA, CDR2 YSLEER. V shed 1 base and J 0 bases; nucleotides not matched to a gene: 3. The CDR3 runs 15 residues. The CDR3 region is CASSQAAGLSYEQYF. The CDR3 DNA reads as TGCGCCAGCAGCCAAGCAGCGGGACTCTCCTACGAGCAGTACTTC.